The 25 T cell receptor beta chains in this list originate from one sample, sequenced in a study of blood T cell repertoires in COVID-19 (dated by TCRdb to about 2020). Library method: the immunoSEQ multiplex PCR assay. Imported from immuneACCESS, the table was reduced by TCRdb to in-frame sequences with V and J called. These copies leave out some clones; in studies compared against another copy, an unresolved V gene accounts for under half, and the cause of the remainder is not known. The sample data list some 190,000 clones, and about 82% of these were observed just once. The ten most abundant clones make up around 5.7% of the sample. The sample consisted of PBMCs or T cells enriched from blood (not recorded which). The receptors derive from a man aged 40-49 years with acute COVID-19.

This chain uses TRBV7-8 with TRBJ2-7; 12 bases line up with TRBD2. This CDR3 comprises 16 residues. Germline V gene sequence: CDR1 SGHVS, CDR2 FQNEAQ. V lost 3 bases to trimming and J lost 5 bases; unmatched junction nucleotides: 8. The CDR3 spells CASSLRLAGAGDEQYF. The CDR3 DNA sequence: TGTGCCAGCAGCTTGAGACTAGCGGGAGCCGGCGACGAGCAGTACTTC.

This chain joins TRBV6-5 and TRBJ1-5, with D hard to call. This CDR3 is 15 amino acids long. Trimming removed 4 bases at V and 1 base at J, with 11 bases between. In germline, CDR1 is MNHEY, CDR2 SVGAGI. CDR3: CASSSRPGSNQPQHF. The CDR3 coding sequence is TGTGCCAGCAGTTCCCGGCCGGGGAGCAATCAGCCCCAGCATTTT.

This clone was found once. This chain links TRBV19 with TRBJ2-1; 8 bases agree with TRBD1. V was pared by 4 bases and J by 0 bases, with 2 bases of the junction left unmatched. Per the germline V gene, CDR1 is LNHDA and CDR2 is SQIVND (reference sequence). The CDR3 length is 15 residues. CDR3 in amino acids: CASSRQGSSYNEQFF. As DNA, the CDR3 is TGTGCCAGTAGTAGACAGGGGAGCTCCTACAATGAGCAGTTCTTC.

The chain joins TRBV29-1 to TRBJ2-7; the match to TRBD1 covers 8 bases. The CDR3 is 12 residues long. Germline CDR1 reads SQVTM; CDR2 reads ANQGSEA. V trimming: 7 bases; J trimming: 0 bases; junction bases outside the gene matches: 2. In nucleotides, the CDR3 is TGCAGCGGGGGACAGGTCTCCTACGAGCAGTACTTC. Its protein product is CSGGQVSYEQYF.

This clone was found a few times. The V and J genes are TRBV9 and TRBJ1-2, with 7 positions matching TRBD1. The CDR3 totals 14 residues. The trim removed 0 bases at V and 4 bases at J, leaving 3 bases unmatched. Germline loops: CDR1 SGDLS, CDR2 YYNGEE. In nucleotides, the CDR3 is TGTGCCAGCAGCGTAGGCCCAGGGGGCTATGGCTACACCTTC. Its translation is CASSVGPGGYGYTF.

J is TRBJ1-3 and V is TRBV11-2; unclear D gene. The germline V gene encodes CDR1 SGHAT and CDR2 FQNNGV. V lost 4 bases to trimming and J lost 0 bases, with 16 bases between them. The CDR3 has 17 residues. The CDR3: CASSSQIAGNSGNTIYF. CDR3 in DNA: TGTGCCAGCAGCTCGCAGATTGCGGGAAACTCTGGAAACACCATATATTTT.

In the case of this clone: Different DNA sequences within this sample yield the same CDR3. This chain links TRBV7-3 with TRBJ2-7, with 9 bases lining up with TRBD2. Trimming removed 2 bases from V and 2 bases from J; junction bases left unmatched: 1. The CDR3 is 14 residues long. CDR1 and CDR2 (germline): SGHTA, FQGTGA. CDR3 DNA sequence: TGTGCCAGCAGCTTAGCGGGAGGGACCTACGAGCAGTACTTC. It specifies CASSLAGGTYEQYF.

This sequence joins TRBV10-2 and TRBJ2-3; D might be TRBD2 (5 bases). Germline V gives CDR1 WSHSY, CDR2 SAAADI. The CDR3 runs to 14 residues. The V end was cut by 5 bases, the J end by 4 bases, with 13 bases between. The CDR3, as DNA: TGCGCCAGCAGTTCCGGGTTCGGGGCAGATACGCAGTATTTT. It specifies CASSSGFGADTQYF.

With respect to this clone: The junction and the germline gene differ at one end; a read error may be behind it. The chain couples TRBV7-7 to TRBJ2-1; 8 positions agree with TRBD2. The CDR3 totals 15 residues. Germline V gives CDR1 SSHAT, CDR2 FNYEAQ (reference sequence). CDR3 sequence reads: CASSLEVGLDNEQFF. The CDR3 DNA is TGTGCTAGCAGCTTAGAGGTGGGACTAGACAATGAGCAGTTCTTC.

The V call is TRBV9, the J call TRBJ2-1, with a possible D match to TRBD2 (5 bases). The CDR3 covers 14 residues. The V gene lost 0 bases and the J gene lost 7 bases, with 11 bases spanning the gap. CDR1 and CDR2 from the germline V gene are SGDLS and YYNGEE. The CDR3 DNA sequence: TGTGCCAGCAGCGTAGACGGGATTATTAATGAGCAGTTCTTC. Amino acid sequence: CASSVDGIINEQFF. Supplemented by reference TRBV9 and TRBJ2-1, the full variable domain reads DSGVTQTPKHLITATGQRVTLRCSPRSGDLSVYWYQQSLDQGLQFLIQYYNGEERAKGNILERFSAQQFPDLHSELNLSSLELGDSALYFCASSVDGIINEQFFGPGTRLTVL.

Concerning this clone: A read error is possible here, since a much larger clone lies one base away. The CDR3 DNA reads as TGTGCCAGCAGCCACACCTACGAGCAGTACTTC. This sequence encodes CASSHTYEQYF. J is TRBJ2-7 and V is TRBV11-2; unclear D gene. The V gene's germline CDR1 is SGHAT and CDR2 FQNNGV. The CDR3 sequence is 11 residues long. V lost 5 bases and J lost 2, with 4 bases in between.

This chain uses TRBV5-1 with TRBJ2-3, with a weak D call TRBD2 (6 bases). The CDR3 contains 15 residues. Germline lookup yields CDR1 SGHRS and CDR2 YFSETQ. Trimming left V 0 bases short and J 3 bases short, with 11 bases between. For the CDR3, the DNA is TGCGCCAGCAGCTTGGTGTCAGGGAGGACAGATACGCAGTATTTT. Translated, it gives CASSLVSGRTDTQYF.

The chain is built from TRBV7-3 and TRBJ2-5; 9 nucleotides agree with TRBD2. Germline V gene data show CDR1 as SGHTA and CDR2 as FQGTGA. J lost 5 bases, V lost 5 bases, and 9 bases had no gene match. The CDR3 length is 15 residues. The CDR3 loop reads CASSRNSGSLETQYF. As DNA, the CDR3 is TGTGCCAGCAGCCGGAATAGCGGGAGTTTGGAGACCCAGTACTTC. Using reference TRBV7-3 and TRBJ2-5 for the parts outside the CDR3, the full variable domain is GAGVSQTPSNKVTEKGKYVELRCDPISGHTALYWYRQSLGQGPEFLIYFQGTGAADDSGLPNDRFFAVRPEGSVSTLKIQRTERGDSAVYLCASSRNSGSLETQYFGPGTRLLVL.

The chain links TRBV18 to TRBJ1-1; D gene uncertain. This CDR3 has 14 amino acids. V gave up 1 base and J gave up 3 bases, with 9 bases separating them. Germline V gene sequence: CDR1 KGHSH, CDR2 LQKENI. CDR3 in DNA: TGTGCCAGCTCACCACTATTCGGGGACACTGAAGCTTTCTTT. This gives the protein CASSPLFGDTEAFF.

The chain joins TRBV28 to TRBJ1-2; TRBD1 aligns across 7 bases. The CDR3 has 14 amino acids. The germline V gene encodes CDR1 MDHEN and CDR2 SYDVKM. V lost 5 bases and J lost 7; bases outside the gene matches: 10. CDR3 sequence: CASSPTGEWGGYTF. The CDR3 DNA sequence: TGTGCCAGCAGTCCTACAGGGGAATGGGGTGGCTACACCTTC.

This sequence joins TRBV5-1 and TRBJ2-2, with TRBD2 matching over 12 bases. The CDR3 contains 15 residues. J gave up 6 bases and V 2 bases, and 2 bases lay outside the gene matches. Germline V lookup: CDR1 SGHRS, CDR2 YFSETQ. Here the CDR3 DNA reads TGCGCCAGCAGCTTCCTAGCGGGAGGGCCCGGGGAGCTGTTTTTT. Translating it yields CASSFLAGGPGELFF.

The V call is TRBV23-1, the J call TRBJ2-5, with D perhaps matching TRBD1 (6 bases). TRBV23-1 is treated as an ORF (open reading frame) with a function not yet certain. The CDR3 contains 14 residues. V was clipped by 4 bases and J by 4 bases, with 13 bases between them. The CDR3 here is CASSLTGSSETQYF. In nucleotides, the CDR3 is TGCGCCAGCAGTCTAACAGGGAGTTCAGAGACCCAGTACTTC.

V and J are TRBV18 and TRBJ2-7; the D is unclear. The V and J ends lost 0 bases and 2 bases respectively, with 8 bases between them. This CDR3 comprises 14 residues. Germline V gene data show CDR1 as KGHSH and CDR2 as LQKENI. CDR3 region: CASSPPSRTYEQYF. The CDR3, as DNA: TGTGCCAGCTCACCACCTAGCAGAACCTACGAGCAGTACTTC. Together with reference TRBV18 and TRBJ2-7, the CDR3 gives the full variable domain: NAGVMQNPRHLVRRRGQEARLRCSPMKGHSHVYWYRQLPEEGLKFMVYLQKENIIDESGMPKERFSAEFPKEGPSILRIQQVVRGDSAAYFCASSPPSRTYEQYFGPGTRLTVT.

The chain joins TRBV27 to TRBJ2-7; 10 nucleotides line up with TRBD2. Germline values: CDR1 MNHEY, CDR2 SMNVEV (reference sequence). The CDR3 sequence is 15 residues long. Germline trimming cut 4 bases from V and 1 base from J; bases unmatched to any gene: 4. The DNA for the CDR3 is TGTGCCAGCAGTTGGGTGACTAGCGGGTCCTACGAGCAGTACTTC. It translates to CASSWVTSGSYEQYF.

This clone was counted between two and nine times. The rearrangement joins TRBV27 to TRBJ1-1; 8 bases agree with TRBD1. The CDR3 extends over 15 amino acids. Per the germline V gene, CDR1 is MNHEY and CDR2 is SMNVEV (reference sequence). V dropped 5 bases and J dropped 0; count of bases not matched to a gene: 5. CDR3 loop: CASSTGQGLNTEAFF. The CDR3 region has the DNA TGTGCCAGCAGTACAGGACAGGGATTGAACACTGAAGCTTTCTTT.

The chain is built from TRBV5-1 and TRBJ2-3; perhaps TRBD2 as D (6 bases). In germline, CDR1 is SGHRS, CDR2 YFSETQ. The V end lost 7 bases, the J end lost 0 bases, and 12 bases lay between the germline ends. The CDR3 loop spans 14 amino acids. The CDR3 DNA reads TGCGCCAGCGCCGGGAGTGGTAGCACAGATACGCAGTATTTT. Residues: CASAGSGSTDTQYF.

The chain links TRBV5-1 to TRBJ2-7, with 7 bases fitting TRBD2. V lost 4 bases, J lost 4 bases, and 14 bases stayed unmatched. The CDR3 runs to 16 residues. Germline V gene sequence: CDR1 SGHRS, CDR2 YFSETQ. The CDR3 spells CASSQIGAGVRYEQYF. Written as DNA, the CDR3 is TGCGCCAGCAGCCAGATAGGGGCGGGAGTTCGGTACGAGCAGTACTTC.

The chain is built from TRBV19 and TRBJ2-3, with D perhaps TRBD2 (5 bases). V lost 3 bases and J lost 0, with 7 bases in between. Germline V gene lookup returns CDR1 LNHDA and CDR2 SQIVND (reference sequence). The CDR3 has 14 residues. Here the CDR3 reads CASSMERSTDTQYF. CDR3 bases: TGTGCCAGTAGTATGGAGCGGAGCACAGATACGCAGTATTTT.

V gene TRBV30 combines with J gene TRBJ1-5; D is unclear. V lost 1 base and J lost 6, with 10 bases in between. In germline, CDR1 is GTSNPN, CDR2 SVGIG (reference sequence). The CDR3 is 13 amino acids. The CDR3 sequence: CAWSDGLGQPQHF. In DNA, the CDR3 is TGTGCCTGGAGTGACGGGTTGGGTCAGCCCCAGCATTTT. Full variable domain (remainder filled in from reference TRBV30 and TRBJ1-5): SQTIHQWPATLVQPVGSPLSLECTVEGTSNPNLYWYRQAAGRGLQLLFYSVGIGQISSEVPQNLSASRPQDRQFILSSKKLLLSDSGFYLCAWSDGLGQPQHFGDGTRLSIL.

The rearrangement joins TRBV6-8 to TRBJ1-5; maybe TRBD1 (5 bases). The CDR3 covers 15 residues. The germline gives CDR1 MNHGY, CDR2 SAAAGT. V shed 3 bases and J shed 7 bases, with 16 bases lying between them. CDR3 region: CASSYLNTGIQPQHF. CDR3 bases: TGTGCCAGCAGTTATCTGAATACAGGAATACAGCCCCAGCATTTT.